This record covers a single TCR beta chain. The data were obtained in a study of blood T cell repertoires in COVID-19. The overall study: Spain, Italy and the United States supplied samples that represented acute and convalescent COVID-19. From T cells, B-cell-depleted T cells, or PBMCs came the material, which was cDNA or gDNA.

Trimming cost V 5 bases and J 0 bases; bases outside gene matches: 10. Germline V gene sequence: CDR1 ENHRY, CDR2 SYGVKD. The CDR3 has 17 amino acids. Original processing notes: Amplifying reference gene primers gave estimates of nucleated cell counts. TCRdb's table, derived via immunoSEQ multiplex PCR, lists solely in-frame clones and lacks some. That table is the source of V, J and clone size, and D and trimming were worked out from the DNA. The sample has 110,000 or so clones, over 65% seen once; the top ten hold 8.1%. J is TRBJ1-1 and V is TRBV10-3, with TRBD1 matching over 9 bases. The sequence derives from a woman aged 40 to 50 with acute or convalescent COVID-19. The sample was peripheral blood. The CDR3 DNA reads as TGTGCCATCAGTTTCCATCCGACAGGGGGGCTGAACACTGAAGCTTTCTTT. Protein product: CAISFHPTGGLNTEAFF.